Below are 2 T cell receptor beta chains sequenced from a single sample in a study of regulatory T cells in long-lasting Graves disease. Time point noted: newly diagnosed GD, antithyroid drugs for less than 3 months. Generation of the TCR library employed RNA extracted from PBMCs. Arm-PCR of CDR3 regions with iRepertoire HTBI primers generated TCR beta libraries. TCRdb independently ran MiXCR on the multiplex PCR reads; one entry per CDR3 protein. The table lists 350,000 to 500,000 distinct CDR3 sequences, approximately 16% of them singletons. These same data were also listed under a study on T cells in Graves' hyperthyroidism and ophthalmopathy.

This specimen consisted of peripheral blood mononuclear cells (PBMCs), obtained at new diagnosis, from a patient treated with antithyroid drugs. Receptor source: a woman aged 25 to 39 with Graves disease.

Of note for this clonotype: A read error may explain this, as a much larger clone is one base away. The chain combines TRBV7-6 with TRBJ2-1; a weak D match, TRBD2 (6 bases). The CDR3 has 13 residues. CDR1 and CDR2 (germline): SGHVS, FNYEAQ. The V gene lost 3 bases and the J gene lost 8 bases, with 11 bases spanning the gap. This CDR3 reads CASSFRESYEQFF. CDR3 DNA: TGTGCCAGCAGCTTCCGGGAGAGCTATGAGCAGTTCTTC.

A few counts support this clonotype. This chain joins TRBV6-1 and TRBJ1-2, with D maybe TRBD1 (6 bases). Germline-derived CDR1 and CDR2 are MNHNS and SASEGT. Trimming left V 2 bases short and J 0 bases short, with 16 bases between. The CDR3 sequence is 17 residues long. CDR3 bases: TGTGCCAGCAGTGAACGGTGGGGACACATTCCTAACTATGGCTACACCTTC. Its protein is CASSERWGHIPNYGYTF.